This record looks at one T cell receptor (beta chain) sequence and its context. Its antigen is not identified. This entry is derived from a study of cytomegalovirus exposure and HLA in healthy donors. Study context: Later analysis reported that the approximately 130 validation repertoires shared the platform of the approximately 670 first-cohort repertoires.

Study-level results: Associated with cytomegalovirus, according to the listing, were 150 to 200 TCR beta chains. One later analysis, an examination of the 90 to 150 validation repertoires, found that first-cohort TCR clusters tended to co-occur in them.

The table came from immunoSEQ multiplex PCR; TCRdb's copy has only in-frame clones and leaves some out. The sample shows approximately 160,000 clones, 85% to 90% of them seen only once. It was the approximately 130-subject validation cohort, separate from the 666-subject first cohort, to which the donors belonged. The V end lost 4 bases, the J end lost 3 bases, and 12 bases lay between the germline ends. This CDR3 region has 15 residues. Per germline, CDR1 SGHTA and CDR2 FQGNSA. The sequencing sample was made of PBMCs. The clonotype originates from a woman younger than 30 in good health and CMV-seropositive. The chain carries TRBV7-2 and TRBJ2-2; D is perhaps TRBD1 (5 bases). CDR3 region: CASSSTGLDTGELFF. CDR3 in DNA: TGTGCCAGCAGCTCTACAGGTCTAGACACCGGGGAGCTGTTTTTT.